The T cell receptor beta chain under discussion was sequenced for a study of identical twins. The CDR3 loop spans 13 amino acids. V was cut by 1 base and J by 7 bases, with 9 bases left in between. Of note for this clonotype: What it recognizes is unknown.

TCRdb analysed the 5' RACE reads with MiXCR anew, one entry per CDR3 protein. This table holds 410,000 or so distinct CDR3 sequences, around a sixth found once. Study-wide results and caveats: Out-of-frame alpha sequences that twins shared showed excess low generation probability. Beta out-of-frame twin sharing showed a weaker excess. There is a chance that invariant MAIT and iNKT cells partially muddied zero-insertion analyses.

Donors uniformly comprised healthy Caucasians. This receptor was taken from a man over 45 in good health. The sample taken for sequencing was naive T cells sorted from blood. The chain is built from TRBV12-3 or TRBV12-4 and TRBJ2-3; no reliable D call. The CDR3 loop reads CASSLVGINTQYF. CDR3 nucleotide sequence: TGTGCCAGCAGTTTAGTGGGGATAAATACGCAGTATTTT.